This T cell receptor (beta chain) is drawn from a study of T cells in localized non-small cell lung cancer. Adjacent lung samples, free of atypia, were obtained at least 2 cm from the tumor margin. CDR1 LNHDA and CDR2 SQIVND come from the germline V gene (reference sequence). The CDR3 is made up of 18 amino acids. V was clipped by 1 base and J by 5 bases, with 22 bases between them. Assay: immunoSEQ multiplex PCR; the TCRdb copy retains only in-frame clones and omits some. The repertoire consists of roughly 2,000 clones, with less than 20% occurring once and the leading ten covering roughly 13%. The input for sequencing was normal lung tissue next to the tumor, taken before any cancer treatment. The V and J genes are TRBV19 and TRBJ2-3; TRBD2 is a possible D gene (6 bases). The receptor was derived from a male donor older than 55 with stage I non-small cell lung cancer. CDR3 DNA: TGTGCCAGTAGTATAGTCCCCTCAAGCGGGCCGTCGGAAGATACGCAGTATTTT. Translating gives CASSIVPSSGPSEDTQYF.